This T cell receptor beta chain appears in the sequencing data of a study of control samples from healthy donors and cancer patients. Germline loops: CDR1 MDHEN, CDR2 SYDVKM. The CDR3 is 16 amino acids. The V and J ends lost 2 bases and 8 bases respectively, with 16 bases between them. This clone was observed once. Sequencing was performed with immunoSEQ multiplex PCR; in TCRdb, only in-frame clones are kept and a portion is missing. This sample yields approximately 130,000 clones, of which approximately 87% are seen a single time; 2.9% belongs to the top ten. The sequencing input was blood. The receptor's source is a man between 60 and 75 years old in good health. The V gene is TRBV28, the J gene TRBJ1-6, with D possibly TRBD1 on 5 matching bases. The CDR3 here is CASSLIYDRSDSPLHF. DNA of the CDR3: TGTGCCAGCAGTTTAATTTACGACAGATCCGATTCACCCCTCCACTTT.